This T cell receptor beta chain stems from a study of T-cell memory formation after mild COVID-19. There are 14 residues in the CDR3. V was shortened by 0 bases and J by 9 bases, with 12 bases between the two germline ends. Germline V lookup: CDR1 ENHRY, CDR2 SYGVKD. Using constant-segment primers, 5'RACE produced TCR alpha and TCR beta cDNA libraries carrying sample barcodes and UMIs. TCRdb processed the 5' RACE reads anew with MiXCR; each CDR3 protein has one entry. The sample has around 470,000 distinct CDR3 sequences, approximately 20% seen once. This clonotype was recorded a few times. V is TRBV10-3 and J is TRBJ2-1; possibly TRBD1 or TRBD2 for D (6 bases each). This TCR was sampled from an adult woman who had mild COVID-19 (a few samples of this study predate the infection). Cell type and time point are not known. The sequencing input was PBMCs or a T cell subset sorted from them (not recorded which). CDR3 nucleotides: TGTGCCATCAGTGAGTCAGGGGGGCCGGGTGAGCAGTTCTTC. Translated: CAISESGGPGEQFF.